What follows are 26 T cell receptor beta chains derived from one specimen sequenced in a study of blood T cell repertoires in COVID-19. Data came from immunoSEQ multiplex PCR; TCRdb stores just in-frame clones and leaves some out. The data hold almost 45,000 clones, with approximately 70% observed a single time. Sequenced input: peripheral blood. Every receptor here comes from a man older than 75 with acute or convalescent COVID-19.

V usage is TRBV3-1 (or the pseudogene TRBV3-2) and J usage is TRBJ2-5; 7 bases are a match to TRBD2. This CDR3 has 16 residues. Trimming removed 4 bases from V and 4 bases from J; junction bases left unmatched: 12. Germline CDR1 LGHDT, CDR2 YNNKEL (reference sequence). The CDR3 DNA reads TGTGCCAGCAGCCCCCTCGCGGGAGCGTCGGGAGAGACCCAGTACTTC. As protein: CASSPLAGASGETQYF.

This chain connects TRBV5-6 to TRBJ2-5; 9 nucleotides align to TRBD1. The V gene end was trimmed by 2 bases and the J gene end by 2 bases; junction bases not matched to a gene: 1. The CDR3 has 14 residues. Germline V gene lookup returns CDR1 SGHDT and CDR2 YYEEEE. In DNA, the CDR3 is TGTGCCAGCAGCTTACAGGGGGCACAAGAGACCCAGTACTTC. Translation gives CASSLQGAQETQYF.

This rearrangement joins TRBV6-7 to TRBJ2-4, with 12 bases identical to TRBD2. TRBV6-7 is filed as an ORF, its function uncertain. Germline trimming cut 2 bases from V and 0 bases from J; bases unmatched to any gene: 17. This CDR3 is 22 amino acids long. The CDR3 spells CASSYPTSGRNDRELAKNIQYF. In DNA form, the CDR3 reads TGTGCCAGCAGTTACCCCACTAGCGGGAGGAACGACAGAGAACTAGCCAAAAACATTCAGTACTTC.

The CDR3 here is CASSLGGPNTEAFF. For the CDR3, the DNA is TGTGCCAGCAGCTTAGGGGGGCCGAACACTGAAGCTTTCTTT. V and J are TRBV11-2 and TRBJ1-1, with a tentative D call TRBD1 (6 bases). CDR3 length: 14 residues. Germline V gives CDR1 SGHAT, CDR2 FQNNGV. The V end lost 1 base, the J end lost 1 base, and 7 bases lay between the germline ends.

The rearrangement links TRBV5-1 to TRBJ2-3, with 13 bases aligning to TRBD2. Germline values: CDR1 SGHRS, CDR2 YFSETQ. V shed 6 bases and J 2 bases; nucleotides not matched to a gene: 6. The CDR3 contains 16 residues. CDR3 sequence reads: CASTRTSGSPTDTQYF. CDR3 nucleotide sequence: TGCGCCAGCACCCGGACTAGCGGGAGCCCCACAGATACGCAGTATTTT.

V and J are TRBV6-5 and TRBJ2-3, with TRBD2 identical over 13 bases. Trimming took 6 bases from V and 5 from J; bases not matched to a gene: 5. The CDR3 runs 15 residues. Germline CDR1 MNHEY, CDR2 SVGAGI. The CDR3, as DNA: TGTGCCAGCAGCATGACTAGCGGGAGGAGAGATACGCAGTATTTT. Its translation: CASSMTSGRRDTQYF.

V is TRBV18 and J is TRBJ1-5; D unclear. The CDR3 has 16 amino acids. Germline-derived CDR1 and CDR2 are KGHSH and LQKENI. V lost 5 bases to trimming and J lost 0 bases, with 14 bases between them. The CDR3 bases are TGTGCCAGCTCATCCCTTCCCGGGGATAGCAATCAGCCCCAGCATTTT. It specifies CASSSLPGDSNQPQHF. Looking up the rest from reference TRBV18 and TRBJ1-5 gives the full variable domain: NAGVMQNPRHLVRRRGQEARLRCSPMKGHSHVYWYRQLPEEGLKFMVYLQKENIIDESGMPKERFSAEFPKEGPSILRIQQVVRGDSAAYFCASSSLPGDSNQPQHFGDGTRLSIL.

The chain combines TRBV7-2 with TRBJ2-6; TRBD2 is a possible D gene (6 bases). The CDR3 length is 18 residues. With 5 bases removed from V and 0 bases from J, the gap between germline ends came to 17 bases. Per the germline V gene, CDR1 is SGHTA and CDR2 is FQGNSA. The CDR3 here is CASSPRGTVSSGANVLTF. In DNA, the CDR3 is TGTGCCAGCAGCCCTCGGGGGACGGTCAGCTCTGGGGCCAACGTCCTGACTTTC.

The chain joins TRBV24-1 to TRBJ1-1; 8 nucleotides match TRBD1. The V gene's germline CDR1 is KGHDR and CDR2 SFDVKD. This CDR3 contains 15 residues. The V segment lost 4 bases and the J segment 1 base; nucleotides outside the gene matches: 4. For the CDR3, the DNA is TGTGCCACCAGTGACCCCGGACAGGGGAACACTGAAGCTTTCTTT. It translates to CATSDPGQGNTEAFF.

The chain has TRBV19 and TRBJ1-1, with D maybe TRBD1 (6 bases). The CDR3 runs to 15 residues. Trimming pared 4 bases from V and 6 bases from J, leaving 18 bases between. Germline V lookup: CDR1 LNHDA, CDR2 SQIVND (reference sequence). This CDR3 is CASSTYRVGVPEAFF. The CDR3, as DNA: TGTGCCAGTAGTACGTACAGGGTCGGAGTCCCTGAAGCTTTCTTT.

V gene TRBV5-1 combines with J gene TRBJ2-3; 9 positions match TRBD1. After removal of 5 bases from V and 0 bases from J, the junction contained 4 bases not matched to a gene. The CDR3 contains 15 residues. CDR1 is SGHRS, CDR2 YFSETQ, per germline. Written as DNA, the CDR3 is TGCGCCAGCAGGGGACAGGGCCGAAGCACAGATACGCAGTATTTT. Translating gives CASRGQGRSTDTQYF.

V and J are TRBV6-5 and TRBJ1-5; unclear D gene. CDR1 is MNHEY and CDR2 is SVGAGI in the germline V gene. Trimming removed 0 bases from V and 0 bases from J, with 6 bases in between. The CDR3 is 15 residues long. DNA of the CDR3: TGTGCCAGCAGTTACTCACACGATAGCAATCAGCCCCAGCATTTT. This sequence encodes CASSYSHDSNQPQHF.

The chain uses TRBV19 and TRBJ1-5; D unresolved. The V gene's germline CDR1 is LNHDA and CDR2 SQIVND (reference sequence). The CDR3 covers 15 residues. V lost 6 bases and J 1 base, leaving 13 bases between the germline ends. The CDR3 DNA sequence: TGTGCCAGTAGCCTCTACCGGTCCAGCAATCAGCCCCAGCATTTT. Translating gives CASSLYRSSNQPQHF.

The chain couples TRBV28 to TRBJ1-1; 10 bases line up with TRBD1. The V gene end was trimmed by 7 bases and the J gene end by 3 bases; junction bases not matched to a gene: 5. Germline assignment: CDR1 MDHEN and CDR2 SYDVKM. This CDR3 is built from 14 residues. For the CDR3, the DNA is TGTGCCAGCACTCGGACAGGGGGGTACACTGAAGCTTTCTTT. Amino acids: CASTRTGGYTEAFF.

V usage is TRBV27 and J usage is TRBJ2-1, with D possibly matching TRBD2 (6 bases). CDR3 length: 15 amino acids. Trimming removed 5 bases from V and 2 bases from J, with 13 bases in between. Germline lookup yields CDR1 MNHEY and CDR2 SMNVEV (reference sequence). CDR3 amino acids: CASSRSRLAYNEQFF. The CDR3 DNA follows: TGTGCCAGCAGTCGCTCCCGACTAGCCTACAATGAGCAGTTCTTC.

The V gene is TRBV28, the J gene TRBJ2-1; 8 bases are shared with TRBD2. The CDR3 has 17 amino acids. Losses at the gene ends were 5 bases for V and 0 bases for J; bases not matched to a gene: 9. Per the germline V gene, CDR1 is MDHEN and CDR2 is SYDVKM. CDR3 amino acids: CASSPGTRYSSYNEQFF. The CDR3 bases are TGTGCCAGCAGTCCCGGGACTAGGTACAGCTCCTACAATGAGCAGTTCTTC.

The chain couples TRBV24-1 to TRBJ2-2; TRBD1 matches at 7 bases. The germline gives CDR1 KGHDR, CDR2 SFDVKD. The CDR3 spans 16 residues. V gave up 3 bases and J gave up 3 bases; unmatched junction bases: 6. CDR3 protein: CATSDTTGVDTGELFF. The DNA for the CDR3 is TGTGCCACCAGTGATACCACAGGGGTGGACACCGGGGAGCTGTTTTTT.

This clone was picked up one time. CDR3 bases: TGTGCCAGCAGCTCCATAGCGGGAGGGCCGTACGGGGAGCTGTTTTTT. Amino acids: CASSSIAGGPYGELFF. The chain couples TRBV11-2 to TRBJ2-2, with 11 bases that match TRBD2. The CDR3 runs to 16 residues. Trimming took 4 bases from V and 7 from J; bases not matched to a gene: 8. Germline V gene data show CDR1 as SGHAT and CDR2 as FQNNGV.

This chain uses TRBV18 with TRBJ1-5; TRBD1 matches 11 bases. Germline V gene sequence: CDR1 KGHSH, CDR2 LQKENI. Losses at the gene ends were 3 bases for V and 5 bases for J; bases not matched to a gene: 0. The CDR3 contains 14 residues. The DNA for the CDR3 is TGTGCCAGCTCACCGGGACAGGGGGATCAGCCCCAGCATTTT. Encoded protein: CASSPGQGDQPQHF.

The V and J genes are TRBV5-1 and TRBJ2-1; D is unclear. Germline V gene data show CDR1 as SGHRS and CDR2 as YFSETQ. V lost 0 bases and J 10 bases, leaving 5 bases between the germline ends. The CDR3 contains 11 residues. The CDR3: CASSLVTEQFF. The CDR3 DNA is TGCGCCAGCAGCTTGGTAACAGAGCAGTTCTTC.

The chain combines TRBV4-2 with TRBJ2-5; the D gene is possibly TRBD2 (5 bases). Trimming left V 4 bases short and J 1 base short, with 13 bases between. Germline CDR1 reads LGHNA; CDR2 reads YNFKEQ. The CDR3 loop spans 15 amino acids. The DNA for the CDR3 is TGTGCCAGCAGCCTCCTACTAGAAACCCAAGAGACCCAGTACTTC. Translated: CASSLLLETQETQYF.

This sequence joins TRBV18 and TRBJ2-3, with 7 positions matching TRBD1. The length of the CDR3 is 14 residues. V lost 3 bases, J lost 4 bases, and 4 bases stayed unmatched. Germline CDR1 is KGHSH and CDR2 is LQKENI. The CDR3 DNA sequence: TGTGCCAGCTCACCTCAGCAGGGGGCAGATACGCAGTATTTT. Protein: CASSPQQGADTQYF. Together with reference TRBV18 and TRBJ2-3, the CDR3 gives the full variable domain: NAGVMQNPRHLVRRRGQEARLRCSPMKGHSHVYWYRQLPEEGLKFMVYLQKENIIDESGMPKERFSAEFPKEGPSILRIQQVVRGDSAAYFCASSPQQGADTQYFGPGTRLTVL.

The chain joins TRBV3-1 (or the pseudogene TRBV3-2) to TRBJ2-7; 7 bases line up with TRBD2. Germline V gene lookup returns CDR1 LGHDT and CDR2 YNNKEL (reference sequence). The junction had 15 bases not matched to a gene; V was cut back by 6 bases and J by 7 bases. The CDR3 is 15 residues long. CDR3 residues: CASSPAGLVPGEQYF. The CDR3 DNA reads as TGTGCCAGCAGTCCCGCTGGACTAGTACCGGGGGAGCAGTACTTC.

The V call is TRBV6-4, the J call TRBJ2-2; D is perhaps TRBD1 (5 bases). Germline lookup yields CDR1 MRHNA and CDR2 SNTAGT. Deletions cut 5 bases from V and 0 bases from J, with 13 bases between. CDR3 length: 16 residues. The CDR3, as DNA: TGTGCCAGCAGTCGACAGCCGAACGCGAACACCGGGGAGCTGTTTTTT. Translation gives CASSRQPNANTGELFF.

This chain connects TRBV27 to TRBJ1-2; D remains ambiguous. This CDR3 has 15 residues. Trimming cost V 10 bases and J 7 bases, with 25 bases left between them. In germline, CDR1 is MNHEY, CDR2 SMNVEV (reference sequence). The CDR3 loop reads CATKSQAIVLGGYTF. For the CDR3, the DNA is TGTGCCACCAAATCCCAGGCCATCGTTCTGGGTGGCTACACCTTC.

This chain uses TRBV19 with TRBJ2-1, with a possible D match to TRBD2 (7 bases). The CDR3 runs 14 residues. CDR1 and CDR2 from the germline V gene are LNHDA and SQIVND (reference sequence). V lost 4 bases and J 9 bases, leaving 16 bases between the germline ends. The CDR3 coding sequence is TGTGCCAGTAGTAATGTGGGGGGGCTTAGTGAGCAGTTCTTC. Translation gives CASSNVGGLSEQFF.